The 9 T cell receptor beta chains reported below all come from one sample, sequenced in a study of shared clonotypes between healthy human individuals. Terminally differentiated effector memory CD45RA+ cells were excluded from the naive CD8 cells, which were CD45RO-negative and positively selected for CCR7. The assay was immunoSEQ multiplex PCR, and TCRdb's table has in-frame clones only and misses some. Of 1.5 million to 2.5 million clones detected, approximately 94% appear once; the ten largest clones hold 1.2%. The sequencing sample was made of naive CD8+ T cells sorted from blood. Every receptor here comes from a young man in good health.

The genes are TRBV27 and TRBJ2-1; 8 nucleotides align to TRBD2. J lost 1 base, V lost 5 bases, and 7 bases had no gene match. The germline gives CDR1 MNHEY, CDR2 SMNVEV (reference sequence). The CDR3 sequence is 16 residues long. CDR3 loop: CASSTSAGESYNEQFF. DNA for the CDR3: TGTGCCAGCAGTACATCAGCGGGAGAGTCCTACAATGAGCAGTTCTTC.

V gene TRBV21-1 combines with J gene TRBJ2-7; the D call in the table, TRBD2, was not verified against the DNA. TRBV21-1 is given as a pseudogene. The CDR3 spans 18 residues. The CDR3 nucleotides read TGTGCCAGCAGCAGCTTCCCCAAACTAGCCGCTAGCTCCTACGAGCAGTACTTC. Protein: CASSSFPKLAASSYEQYF.

The rearrangement links TRBV7-9 to TRBJ1-3; D unclear. V was shortened by 1 base and J by 8 bases, with 0 bases between the two germline ends. Looked up from germline, CDR1 is SEHNR and CDR2 is FQNEAQ (reference sequence). The CDR3 consists of 10 residues. DNA for the CDR3: TGTGCCAGCAGCTTAGACACCATATATTTT. Translating it yields CASSLDTIYF. Complete variable domain (other parts from reference TRBV7-9 and TRBJ1-3): DTGVSQNPRHKITKRGQNVTFRCDPISEHNRLYWYRQTLGQGPEFLTYFQNEAQLEKSRLLSDRFSAERPKGSFSTLEIQRTEQGDSAMYLCASSLDTIYFGEGSWLTVV.

The rearrangement uses TRBV10-1 and TRBJ2-5; D gene unclear. The germline V gene has CDR1 WNHNN and CDR2 SYGVQD (reference sequence). The CDR3 is 13 amino acids. V dropped 2 bases and J dropped 5 bases, with 9 bases sitting between them. CDR3 nucleotide sequence: TGCGCCAGCAGTGAGGTGGGGTTGGAGACCCAGTACTTC. Its protein product is CASSEVGLETQYF.

The V and J genes are TRBV7-8 and TRBJ2-2; D is unclear. Germline values: CDR1 SGHVS, CDR2 FQNEAQ. Trimming took off 0 bases at V and 7 bases at J, with 6 bases between the two ends. The length of the CDR3 is 13 residues. The CDR3 DNA is TGTGCCAGCAGCTTAGCGCTAGACGGGGAGCTGTTTTTT. It codes for CASSLALDGELFF.

This clone was counted once. The V gene is TRBV11-2, the J gene TRBJ1-2, with D hard to call. The CDR3 is made up of 18 amino acids. Trimming shortened V by 2 bases and J by 2 bases, and 21 bases separated the two germline ends. CDR1 SGHAT and CDR2 FQNNGV come from the germline V gene. The CDR3 nucleotides are TGTGCCAGCAGCTTAAGTTCATGGGCGGCCGACAAGAACTATGGCTACACCTTC. Its translation: CASSLSSWAADKNYGYTF. Variable domain in full (rest from reference TRBV11-2 and TRBJ1-2): EAGVAQSPRYKIIEKRQSVAFWCNPISGHATLYWYQQILGQGPKLLIQFQNNGVVDDSQLPKDRFSAERLKGVDSTLKIQPAKLEDSAVYLCASSLSSWAADKNYGYTFGSGTRLTVV.

In DNA form, the CDR3 reads TGTGCCACCAGCGAATACTCTGAGACCTTCACAGATACGCAGTATTTT. It yields the protein CATSEYSETFTDTQYF. The chain carries TRBV15 and TRBJ2-3, with D uncertain. This CDR3 is 16 amino acids long. In germline, CDR1 is LNHNV, CDR2 YYDKDF (reference sequence). Trimming shortened V by 5 bases and J by 2 bases, and 17 bases separated the two germline ends.

The chain joins TRBV5-1 to TRBJ1-3, with D maybe TRBD1 (5 bases). CDR3 length: 16 amino acids. The V gene's germline CDR1 is SGHRS and CDR2 YFSETQ. Trimming removed 0 bases from V and 0 bases from J, with 10 bases in between. The CDR3 nucleotides read TGCGCCAGCAGCTTGGACAGGACTGTCTCTGGAAACACCATATATTTT. Translating gives CASSLDRTVSGNTIYF.

J is TRBJ1-1 and V is TRBV5-5; D is uncertain. Germline values: CDR1 SGHKS, CDR2 YYEKEE (reference sequence). This CDR3 region has 15 residues. With 3 bases removed from V and 0 bases from J, the gap between germline ends came to 12 bases. DNA for the CDR3: TGTGCCAGCAGCTCCCAGGACGGCTTGAACACTGAAGCTTTCTTT. It translates to CASSSQDGLNTEAFF.